Here is one T cell receptor (beta chain) with its context. Its antigen is not known. Unique molecular identifiers were used in preparing the TCRbeta library. One entry per CDR3 protein results from TCRdb running MiXCR on the PCR reads. The profile shows fewer than 250,000 distinct CDR3 sequences, around a sixth of them singletons. The data belong to a study of T-cell reconstitution after alpha-beta-depleted transplantation in children. CDR3 length: 15 residues. The germline gives CDR1 SGHNT, CDR2 YENEEA. V dropped 5 bases and J dropped 4 bases, with 17 bases sitting between them. The study, taken as a whole, reports: By one year post-transplant, T-cell counts and diversity largely arose from T cells that were newly produced. Approximately two months post-transplant, alpha-beta T cells reportedly originated from several hundred expanded graft clones.

Sequenced material: PBMCs, mostly from graft donor cells, taken 360 days after TCRalphabeta/CD19-depleted stem cell transplant. This TCR derives from a male patient between 2 and 15 years old who had a stem cell transplant for acute lymphoblastic leukemia, so the T cells may come from the graft donor. The chain couples TRBV11-3 to TRBJ2-5; possible D gene TRBD1, 6 bases. Here the CDR3 DNA reads TGTGCCAGCAGCCCGGCAGGGGTAGTTGGAGAGACCCAGTACTTC. Translation: CASSPAGVVGETQYF.